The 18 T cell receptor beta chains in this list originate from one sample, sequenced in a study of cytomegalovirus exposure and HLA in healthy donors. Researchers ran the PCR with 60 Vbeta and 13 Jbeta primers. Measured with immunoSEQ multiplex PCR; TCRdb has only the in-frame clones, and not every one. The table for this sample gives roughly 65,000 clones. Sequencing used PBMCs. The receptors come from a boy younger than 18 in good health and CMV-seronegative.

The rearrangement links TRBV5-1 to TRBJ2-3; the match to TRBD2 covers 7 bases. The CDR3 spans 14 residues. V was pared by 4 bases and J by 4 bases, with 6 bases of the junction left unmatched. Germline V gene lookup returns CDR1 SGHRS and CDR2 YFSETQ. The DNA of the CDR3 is TGCGCCAGCAGCAACGGACTAGACCCAGATACGCAGTATTTT. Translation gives CASSNGLDPDTQYF.

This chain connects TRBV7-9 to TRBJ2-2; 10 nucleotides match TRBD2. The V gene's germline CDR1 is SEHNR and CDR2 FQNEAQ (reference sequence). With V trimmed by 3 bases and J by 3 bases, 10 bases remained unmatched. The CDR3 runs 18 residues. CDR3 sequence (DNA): TGTGCCAGCAGCTTGGCCCGAGCGGGAGGGATATACACCGGGGAGCTGTTTTTT. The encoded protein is CASSLARAGGIYTGELFF.

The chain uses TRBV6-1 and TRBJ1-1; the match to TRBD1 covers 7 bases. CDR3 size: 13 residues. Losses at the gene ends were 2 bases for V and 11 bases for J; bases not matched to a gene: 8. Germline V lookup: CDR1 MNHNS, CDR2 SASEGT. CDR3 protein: CASSERTGLGAFF. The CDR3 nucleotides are TGTGCCAGCAGTGAACGGACAGGATTGGGGGCTTTCTTT.

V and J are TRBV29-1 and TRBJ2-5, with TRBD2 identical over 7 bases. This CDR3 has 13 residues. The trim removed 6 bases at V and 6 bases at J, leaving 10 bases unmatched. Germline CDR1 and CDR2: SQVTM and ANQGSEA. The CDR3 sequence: CSVEPVSGKTQYF. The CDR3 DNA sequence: TGCAGCGTGGAGCCAGTCAGCGGGAAGACCCAGTACTTC.

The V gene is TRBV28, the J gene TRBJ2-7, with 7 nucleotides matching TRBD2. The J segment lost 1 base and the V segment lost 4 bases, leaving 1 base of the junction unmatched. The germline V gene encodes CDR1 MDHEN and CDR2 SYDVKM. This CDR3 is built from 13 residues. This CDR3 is CASSSGGSYEQYF. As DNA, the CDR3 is TGTGCCAGCAGTTCCGGGGGGTCCTACGAGCAGTACTTC.

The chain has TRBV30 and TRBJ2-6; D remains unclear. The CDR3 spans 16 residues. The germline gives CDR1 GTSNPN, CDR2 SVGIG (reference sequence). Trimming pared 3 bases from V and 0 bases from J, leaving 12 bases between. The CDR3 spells CAWREARHSGANVLTF. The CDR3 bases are TGTGCCTGGAGAGAGGCACGGCACTCTGGGGCCAACGTCCTGACTTTC.

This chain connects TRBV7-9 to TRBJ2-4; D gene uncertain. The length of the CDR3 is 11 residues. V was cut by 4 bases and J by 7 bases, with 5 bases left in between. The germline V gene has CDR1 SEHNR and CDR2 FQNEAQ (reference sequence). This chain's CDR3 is CASSSPNIQYF. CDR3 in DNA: TGTGCCAGCAGCTCCCCGAACATTCAGTACTTC.

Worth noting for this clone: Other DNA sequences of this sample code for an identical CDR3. The CDR3 is CASSSGGYEQYF. The DNA of the CDR3 is TGTGCCAGTTCTAGCGGGGGGTACGAGCAGTACTTC. This chain connects TRBV2 to TRBJ2-7; 11 nucleotides align to TRBD2. CDR1 is SNHLY and CDR2 is FYNNEI in the germline V gene. There are 12 residues in the CDR3. Unmatched junction bases numbered 2, after V lost 9 bases and J lost 4 bases.

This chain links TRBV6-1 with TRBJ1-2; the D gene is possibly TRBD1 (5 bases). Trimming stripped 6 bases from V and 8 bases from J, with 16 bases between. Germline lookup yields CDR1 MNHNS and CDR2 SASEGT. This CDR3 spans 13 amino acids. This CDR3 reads CASRYRDYFGYTF. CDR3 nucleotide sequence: TGTGCCAGCAGGTATCGGGACTATTTCGGCTACACCTTC.

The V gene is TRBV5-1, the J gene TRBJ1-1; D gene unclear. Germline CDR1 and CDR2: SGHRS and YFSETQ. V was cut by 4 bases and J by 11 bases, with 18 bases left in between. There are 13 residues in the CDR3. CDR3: CASSPGGLNQAFF. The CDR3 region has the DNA TGCGCCAGCAGCCCCGGCGGGTTAAATCAGGCTTTCTTT.

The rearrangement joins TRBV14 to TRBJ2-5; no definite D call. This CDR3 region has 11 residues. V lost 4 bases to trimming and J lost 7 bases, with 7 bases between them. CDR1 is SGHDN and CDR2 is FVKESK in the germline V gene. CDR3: CASSRFGTQYF. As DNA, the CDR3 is TGTGCCAGCAGCCGTTTCGGGACCCAGTACTTC.

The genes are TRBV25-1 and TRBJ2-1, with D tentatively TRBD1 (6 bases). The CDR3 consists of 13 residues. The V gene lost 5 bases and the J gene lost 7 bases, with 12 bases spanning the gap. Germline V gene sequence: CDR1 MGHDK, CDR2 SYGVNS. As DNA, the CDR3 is TGTGCCAGCAGTCTCCAGACAGGTAATGAGCAGTTCTTC. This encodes CASSLQTGNEQFF.

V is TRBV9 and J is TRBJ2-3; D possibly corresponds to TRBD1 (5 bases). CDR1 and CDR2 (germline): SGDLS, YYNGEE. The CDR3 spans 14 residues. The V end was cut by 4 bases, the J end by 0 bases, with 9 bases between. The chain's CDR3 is CASSPKGSTDTQYF. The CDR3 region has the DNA TGTGCCAGCAGCCCCAAGGGGAGCACAGATACGCAGTATTTT.

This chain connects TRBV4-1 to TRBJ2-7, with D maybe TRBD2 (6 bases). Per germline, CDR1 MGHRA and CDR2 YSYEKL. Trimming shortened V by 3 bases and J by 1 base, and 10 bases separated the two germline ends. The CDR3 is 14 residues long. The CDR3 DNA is TGCGCCAGCAGCCAGGTGCGGGGTTCCTACGAGCAGTACTTC. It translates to CASSQVRGSYEQYF.

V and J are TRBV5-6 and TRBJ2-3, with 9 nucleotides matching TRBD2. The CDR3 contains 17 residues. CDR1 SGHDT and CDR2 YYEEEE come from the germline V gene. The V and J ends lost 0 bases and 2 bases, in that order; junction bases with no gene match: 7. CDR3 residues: CASSLEASGANTDTQYF. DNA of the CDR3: TGTGCCAGCAGCTTGGAGGCTAGCGGGGCCAACACAGATACGCAGTATTTT.

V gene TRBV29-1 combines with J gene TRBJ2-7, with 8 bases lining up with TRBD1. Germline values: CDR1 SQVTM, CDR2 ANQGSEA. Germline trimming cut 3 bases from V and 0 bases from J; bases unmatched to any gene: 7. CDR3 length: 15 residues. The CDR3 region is CSVEGRGQASYEQYF. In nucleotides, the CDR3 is TGCAGCGTTGAGGGACGGGGACAGGCCTCCTACGAGCAGTACTTC.

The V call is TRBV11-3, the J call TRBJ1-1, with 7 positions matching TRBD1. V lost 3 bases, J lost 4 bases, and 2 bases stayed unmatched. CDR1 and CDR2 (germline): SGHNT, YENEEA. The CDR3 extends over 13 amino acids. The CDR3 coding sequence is TGTGCCAGCAGCTTCAGGGGGACCACTGAAGCTTTCTTT. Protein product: CASSFRGTTEAFF.

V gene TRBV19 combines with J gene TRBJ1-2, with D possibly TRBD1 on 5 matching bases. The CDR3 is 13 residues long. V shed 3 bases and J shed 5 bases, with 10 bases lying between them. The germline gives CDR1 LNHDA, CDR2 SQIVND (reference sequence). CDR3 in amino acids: CASSMGRLYGYTF. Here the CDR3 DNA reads TGTGCCAGTAGTATGGGGCGGCTTTATGGCTACACCTTC.